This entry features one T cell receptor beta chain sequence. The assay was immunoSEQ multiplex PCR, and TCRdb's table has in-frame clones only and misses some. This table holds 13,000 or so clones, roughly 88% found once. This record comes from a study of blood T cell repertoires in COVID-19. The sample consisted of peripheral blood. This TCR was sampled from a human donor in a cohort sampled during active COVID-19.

The CDR3: CASSPGVGTGTSRDPYNEQFF. Written as DNA, the CDR3 is TGTGCCAGCTCACCAGGTGTAGGGACAGGGACATCGAGGGACCCTTACAATGAGCAGTTCTTC. This chain joins TRBV18 and TRBJ2-1, with 9 bases fitting TRBD1. Trimming removed 2 bases from V and 4 bases from J; junction bases left unmatched: 21. Germline-derived CDR1 and CDR2 are KGHSH and LQKENI. CDR3 length: 21 amino acids.